Presented here are 15 T cell receptor beta chains from one specimen sequenced in a study of TIL therapy for anti-PD-1-resistant metastatic lung cancer. Time point indicated: pre-treatment sample, taken before nivolumab and TIL therapy. Sequencing used immunoSEQ v3. Measured with immunoSEQ multiplex PCR; TCRdb has only the in-frame clones, and not every one. The sample lists just under 60,000 clones, 55% to 70% occurring once. Sequenced material: blood, taken at baseline. These receptors came from a person aged 25-85 years with non-small cell lung cancer.

This clone occurred a few times. The chain links TRBV7-8 to TRBJ1-5, with unresolved D. This CDR3 is built from 16 residues. Looked up from germline, CDR1 is SGHVS and CDR2 is FQNEAQ. V was clipped by 3 bases and J by 0 bases, with 12 bases between them. The CDR3 region is CASSLLSHLSNQPQHF. The CDR3 region has the DNA TGTGCCAGCAGCTTGCTAAGTCACCTTAGCAATCAGCCCCAGCATTTT.

In its sample, this clone was seen a few times. The chain carries TRBV6-6 and TRBJ1-1, with TRBD1 matching over 8 bases. The CDR3 is 13 residues long. Germline CDR1 is MNHNY and CDR2 is SVGAGI (reference sequence). V shed 6 bases and J 11 bases; nucleotides not matched to a gene: 11. CDR3 protein: CASRDGQGRVAFF. CDR3 nucleotides: TGTGCCAGCAGAGATGGACAGGGAAGGGTGGCTTTCTTT.

The chain uses TRBV7-9 and TRBJ2-7; a weak D match, TRBD2 (6 bases). V dropped 3 bases and J dropped 4 bases, with 13 bases sitting between them. The CDR3 runs 14 residues. Germline V CDR1 and CDR2: SEHNR, FQNEAQ (reference sequence). The CDR3 DNA follows: TGTGCCAGCAGCTTGTCGAGCGGGCGGTACGAGCAGTACTTC. Translating it yields CASSLSSGRYEQYF. Full variable domain (rest looked up from reference TRBV7-9 and TRBJ2-7): DTGVSQNPRHKITKRGQNVTFRCDPISEHNRLYWYRQTLGQGPEFLTYFQNEAQLEKSRLLSDRFSAERPKGSFSTLEIQRTEQGDSAMYLCASSLSSGRYEQYFGPGTRLTVT.

The chain has TRBV19 and TRBJ1-5; perhaps TRBD1 as D (6 bases). Germline loops: CDR1 LNHDA, CDR2 SQIVND (reference sequence). Trimming removed 0 bases at V and 15 bases at J, with 18 bases between. The CDR3 covers 14 residues. The CDR3 DNA reads TGTGCCAGTAGTATAGAGAGAAGGGGGAAGCCCGGGCATTTT. Translated: CASSIERRGKPGHF.

In nucleotides, the CDR3 is TGCGCCAGCAGCTTGGATCGGACGATATCCTCTGGGGCCAACGTCCTGACTTTC. It is translated as CASSLDRTISSGANVLTF. This chain connects TRBV5-1 to TRBJ2-6; D gene ambiguous. The ends were cut back, 0 bases at V and 0 bases at J, with 13 bases in the middle. The CDR3 length is 18 residues. Germline values: CDR1 SGHRS, CDR2 YFSETQ.

This chain joins TRBV14 and TRBJ1-5; no reliable D call. CDR3 length equals 12 residues. Germline values: CDR1 SGHDN, CDR2 FVKESK. V lost 3 bases and J lost 3, with 3 bases in between. The CDR3 DNA reads as TGTGCCAGCAGCCAGCCCAATCAGCCCCAGCATTTT. This translates into CASSQPNQPQHF.

This CDR3 reads CASSVGRTDTQYF. The CDR3 bases are TGTGCCAGCAGCGTAGGGAGGACAGATACGCAGTATTTT. The rearrangement uses TRBV9 and TRBJ2-3; D is possibly TRBD2 (5 bases). Trimming took 0 bases from V and 3 from J, leaving 5 bases between them. The CDR3 is 13 amino acids. CDR1 is SGDLS, CDR2 YYNGEE, per germline.

The chain joins TRBV7-9 to TRBJ2-5; D not certain. V was trimmed by 4 bases and J by 2 bases, leaving 5 bases between them. Germline V CDR1 and CDR2: SEHNR, FQNEAQ (reference sequence). This CDR3 is 12 amino acids long. CDR3: CASSYQQETQYF. CDR3 nucleotide sequence: TGTGCCAGCAGCTATCAACAAGAGACCCAGTACTTC.

The chain has TRBV5-1 and TRBJ1-4; weak D call: TRBD1 (5 bases). Germline V gene lookup returns CDR1 SGHRS and CDR2 YFSETQ. The V and J ends lost 4 bases and 7 bases respectively, with 23 bases between them. The CDR3 contains 17 residues. The CDR3 DNA sequence: TGCGCCAGCAGCAACCCTACCTCGGGCAGGGAAACTGAAAAACTGTTTTTT. This encodes CASSNPTSGRETEKLFF.

This rearrangement joins TRBV15 to TRBJ2-1; the match to TRBD2 covers 12 bases. CDR3 length equals 16 residues. Trimming at V came to 3 bases and at J to 8 bases, leaving 8 bases not matched to a gene. Germline CDR1 LNHNV, CDR2 YYDKDF (reference sequence). For the CDR3, the DNA is TGTGCCACCAGCAGGAGACTAGCGGGAGCCTTAGATGAGCAGTTCTTC. Residues: CATSRRLAGALDEQFF.

The rearrangement uses TRBV4-1 and TRBJ1-1; 9 nucleotides align to TRBD1. Germline values: CDR1 MGHRA, CDR2 YSYEKL. Losses at the gene ends were 2 bases for V and 1 base for J; bases not matched to a gene: 5. The CDR3 runs to 16 residues. The CDR3 nucleotides are TGCGCCAGCAGCCAAATTCCGGGACAGGGGAACACTGAAGCTTTCTTT. It encodes CASSQIPGQGNTEAFF.

V and J are TRBV30 and TRBJ1-1, with TRBD1 as a possible D gene (5 bases). The CDR3 extends over 13 amino acids. Trimming removed 4 bases from V and 10 bases from J, with 19 bases in between. Germline CDR1 is GTSNPN and CDR2 is SVGIG (reference sequence). CDR3 sequence: CAWKLRGAAGAFF. In nucleotides, the CDR3 is TGTGCCTGGAAGTTGCGTGGGGCGGCCGGAGCTTTCTTT.

The chain has TRBV5-6 and TRBJ2-7, with TRBD1 as a possible D gene (5 bases). V shed 10 bases and J shed 1 base, with 15 bases lying between them. The CDR3 runs 13 residues. Germline V gives CDR1 SGHDT, CDR2 YYEEEE. This CDR3 reads CASQRGLSYEQYF. The CDR3 DNA reads as TGTGCCTCCCAAAGGGGATTATCCTACGAGCAGTACTTC.

The chain is built from TRBV7-9 and TRBJ2-7; 9 nucleotides align to TRBD2. The CDR3 loop spans 15 amino acids. V was clipped by 1 base and J by 6 bases; unmatched bases: 7. The germline V gene has CDR1 SEHNR and CDR2 FQNEAQ (reference sequence). CDR3 amino acids: CASSLGAGLAFEQYF. In nucleotides, the CDR3 is TGTGCCAGCAGCTTAGGAGCGGGACTAGCCTTCGAGCAGTACTTC.

CDR3 in DNA: TGCGCCAGCAGCCCCATACAGGGAGGTTCACCCTACAATGAGCAGTTCTTC. Its translation is CASSPIQGGSPYNEQFF. This sequence joins TRBV5-1 and TRBJ2-1, with D perhaps assigned TRBD1 or TRBD2 (6 bases each). Trimming took off 4 bases at V and 2 bases at J, with 19 bases between the two ends. The CDR3 sequence is 17 residues long. Germline V gene lookup returns CDR1 SGHRS and CDR2 YFSETQ.